This T cell receptor (beta chain) came from a study of T cells in Graves' hyperthyroidism and ophthalmopathy. Study details: Any treatment followed the collection of peripheral blood at initial diagnosis. The study, taken as a whole, reports: Onset of ophthalmopathy came a median 6.5 months after the model predicted it.

Regarding this clonotype: Its antigen is unknown.

RNA transcripts yielded amplified TCR beta CDR3 regions. During a first-round RT-PCR of the TCR CDR3, the HTBI primer set was used. TCRdb reprocessed the multiplex PCR reads via MiXCR and lists one record per CDR3 protein. The repertoire consists of nearly 250,000 distinct CDR3 sequences, with around 15% occurring once and the leading ten covering around 28%. The sequence came from a woman aged 18-29 years with Graves' ophthalmopathy. The sample consisted of blood.

The CDR3 region is CSARGGTEGSPLHF. DNA for the CDR3: TGCAGTGCTAGGGGGGGGACAGAGGGTTCACCCCTCCACTTT. This chain links TRBV20-1 with TRBJ1-6, with 7 positions matching TRBD1. CDR1 is DFQATT and CDR2 is SNEGSKA in the germline V gene (reference sequence). J was trimmed by 9 bases and V by 3 bases; bases with no gene match: 8. CDR3 length equals 14 residues.